Listed below are T cell receptor beta chains from one sample, sequenced in a study of vaccination and CD4 T cells after COVID-19. Their cognate antigens are unknown. TCRdb reanalysed the PCR reads using MiXCR and keeps one entry per CDR3 protein. The sample holds about 15,000 distinct CDR3 sequences, 50% to 55% seen once. The sample was CD4+ T cells from blood, cultured in vitro. The source is a human donor who had recovered from COVID-19. Both conserved end residues are trimmed from each CDR3.

cdr3_aa j_call v_call
ASSLSSRVITMNTEAF TRBJ1-1 TRBV27
ASSSTGGNTDTQY TRBJ2-3 TRBV6-5
ASSAEAVGEQY TRBJ2-7 TRBV7-2
ASSASLGGGNSPLH TRBJ1-6 TRBV6-1
ASSTGGQAEQY TRBJ2-7 TRBV19
ASSLGGAENIQY TRBJ2-4 TRBV28
ASGSNPGTDGYT TRBJ1-2 TRBV12-5
ASSPADGQETQY TRBJ2-5 TRBV5-4
ASSPGQGNTEAF TRBJ1-1 TRBV5-1
ATSRDSGGNTGELF TRBJ2-2 TRBV15
ASSLGSVSTDTQY TRBJ2-3 TRBV12-3/TRBV12-4
ATSRAASVAWNEQF TRBJ2-1 TRBV15
ASSQSSGDQPQH TRBJ1-5 TRBV6-1
ACAGTAEHYGYT TRBJ1-2 TRBV30
ASSQSESNYGYT TRBJ1-2 TRBV18
ASSFQMSSYEQY TRBJ2-7 TRBV5-8
AISGGERAGELF TRBJ2-2 TRBV10-3
ATSGPGTGGADEQY TRBJ2-7 TRBV24-1
ASSFGSGINQPQH TRBJ1-5 TRBV5-6
ASSYQASGPITDTQY TRBJ2-3 TRBV6-2/TRBV6-3
ASSLEAGELF TRBJ2-2 TRBV11-2
ASSLGSGAAYYEQY TRBJ2-7 TRBV7-3
ASSLWELAGGPGEQY TRBJ2-7 TRBV28